Listed below are T cell receptor beta chains from one sample, sequenced in a study of cytomegalovirus exposure and HLA in healthy donors. The assay was immunoSEQ multiplex PCR, and TCRdb's table has in-frame clones only and misses some. The sample records some 170,000 clones, roughly 84% being singletons. Specimen: PBMCs. These receptors were obtained from a man aged 25 to 45 in good health and CMV-seropositive. The CDR3 runs from the conserved cysteine through the conserved F or W. A D gene is named only where the DNA matches it firmly. Some rows have no size entry. The others give once, few or many, or a class for an expanded clone.

j_call d_call clone_size v_call cdr3_nt cdr3_aa
TRBJ2-5 - once TRBV5-1 TGCGCCAGCAGCTTGGGGGTGACTAGTGATCCTGGGGGGACCCAGTACTTC CASSLGVTSDPGGTQYF
TRBJ2-7 - - TRBV11-2 TGTGCCAGCAGCTTAGCCCCCCGCAGGGGAGGGTACGAGCAGTACTTC CASSLAPRRGGYEQYF
TRBJ1-2 - once TRBV6-1 TGTGCCAGCAGTGAACCGGACATAGGGATCTATGGCTACACCTTC CASSEPDIGIYGYTF
TRBJ2-3 TRBD2 - TRBV29-1 TGCAGCGTTGGGGACTGGGGGGGGACAGATACGCAGTATTTT CSVGDWGGTDTQYF
TRBJ2-5 TRBD2 few TRBV28 TGTGCCAGCAGCCCCGGGGATTCGAGCGGGAGGGAGACCCAGTACTTC CASSPGDSSGRETQYF
TRBJ1-1 - - TRBV28 TGTGCCAGCACCCTCCGGGGTGCGAGCGGTGAAGCTTTCTTT CASTLRGASGEAFF
TRBJ1-6 - - TRBV19 TGTGCCAGTAATACTATACCGGCCTCCCGATCTAATTCACCCCTCCACTTT CASNTIPASRSNSPLHF
TRBJ1-2 TRBD1 - TRBV6-1 TGTGCCAGCAGCCCCGACAGGGCGGGCTACACCTTC CASSPDRAGYTF
TRBJ1-1 - - TRBV27 TGTGCCAGCAGTCCACAATGGACTTTAGGGACTGAAGCTTTCTTT CASSPQWTLGTEAFF
TRBJ2-3 TRBD2 - TRBV28 TGTGCCAGCAGATTCCCGGGACTAGCGGGAGGTAGCACAGATACGCAGTATTTT CASRFPGLAGGSTDTQYF
TRBJ2-5 TRBD2 once TRBV13 TGTGCCAGCAGCTTATTAAGCGGGAGGGTTCTAGAGACCCAGTACTTC CASSLLSGRVLETQYF
TRBJ2-1 TRBD2 - TRBV7-3 TGTGCCAGCAGCCCGGGACGGGGGATAGGAGTAGCGGGAGGGCACAATGAGCAGTTCTTC CASSPGRGIGVAGGHNEQFF
TRBJ1-2 TRBD1 - TRBV18 TGTGCCAGCTCACCGGGACAGAGAAACTATGGCTACACCTTC CASSPGQRNYGYTF
TRBJ2-7 - - TRBV7-3 TGTGCCAGCAGCTTAGGGTACGGGAGCTCCTACGAGCAGTACTTC CASSLGYGSSYEQYF
TRBJ2-2 - - TRBV19 TGTGCCAGTAGTTCACCCGGGGTAAGGACCGGGGAGCTGTTTTTT CASSSPGVRTGELFF
TRBJ2-7 TRBD2 - TRBV30 TGTGCCTGGAGTCAGGGGCTAGCGGGAATTCTATACGAGCAGTACTTC CAWSQGLAGILYEQYF
TRBJ2-7 - - TRBV27 TGTGCCAGCGAGACCCGCGGGACAGACATGTACGAGCAGTACTTC CASETRGTDMYEQYF
TRBJ2-5 TRBD2 - TRBV10-1 TGCGCCGAGCGGGAGGGGAAGGAGACCCAGTACTTC CAEREGKETQYF
TRBJ2-1 TRBD2 - TRBV19 TGTGCCAGTAGTACTAGCGGGAGCTCCAATGAGCAGTTCTTC CASSTSGSSNEQFF
TRBJ2-5 TRBD2 - TRBV7-9 TGTGCCAGCAGCTTAGGCGGGGGGGCAGAGACCCAGTACTTC CASSLGGGAETQYF
TRBJ1-2 - - TRBV11-2 TGTGCCAGCAGCAGGGGTCCGAAGGAGGGCTACACCTTC CASSRGPKEGYTF
TRBJ2-5 - - TRBV30 TGTGCCTGGATGGTAAAGGGGCTGACGGAGACCCAGTACTTC CAWMVKGLTETQYF
TRBJ2-3 - - TRBV9 TGTGCCAGCAGCTCGAGGTGGCTTCCGGATACGCAGTATTTT CASSSRWLPDTQYF
TRBJ2-3 TRBD1 - TRBV10-3 TGTGCCATTCGGACAGGGCGACCAGATACGCAGTATTTT CAIRTGRPDTQYF
TRBJ1-4 TRBD1 - TRBV18 TGTGCCAGCTCAACCGGGACAGGGGGGGAAAAACTGTTTTTT CASSTGTGGEKLFF
TRBJ2-5 TRBD2 - TRBV9 TGTGCCAGCAGCCCAGGGGCACTAGCGGGTCAAGAGACCCAGTACTTC CASSPGALAGQETQYF
TRBJ2-1 TRBD1 - TRBV6-5 TGTGCCAGCAGTCCACAGGGGGAAGACTGGAATGAGCAGTTCTTC CASSPQGEDWNEQFF
TRBJ2-7 - - TRBV4-3 TGCGCCAGCAGCCAAGATAAGACAGCCCTCTACGAGCAGTACTTC CASSQDKTALYEQYF